The 3 T cell receptor beta chains listed next were all sequenced from one sample in a study of T cell repertoires in cytomegalovirus infection. TCRdb reprocessed the reads with MiXCR, giving one entry per CDR3 protein. The sample yields under 450,000 distinct CDR3 sequences, about 35% seen once. For these receptors, no antigen is known. Sequenced material: cultured PBMCs, taken from culture after CMV antigen stimulation. The receptors originated from a human donor in good health (CMV status not recorded). Some clones in this sample may be carry-over from other donors' samples.

This chain's CDR3 is CASSQELGGIAAGELFF. In DNA, the CDR3 is TGTGCCAGCAGCCAAGAGCTAGGCGGGATTGCGGCCGGGGAGCTGTTTTTT. The chain combines TRBV14 with TRBJ2-2; TRBD2 might be the D (6 bases). Germline-derived CDR1 and CDR2 are SGHDN and FVKESK. V lost 0 bases, J lost 6 bases, and 17 bases lay in between. This CDR3 spans 17 amino acids.

This clonotype was recorded a few times. This CDR3 is CASSQDSSGVAWDNEQFF. In nucleotides, the CDR3 is TGCGCCAGCAGCCAAGATTCCTCAGGTGTGGCTTGGGACAATGAGCAGTTCTTC. This chain connects TRBV4-1 to TRBJ2-1; no clear D. The V and J ends lost 0 bases and 5 bases respectively, with 20 bases between them. Per germline, CDR1 MGHRA and CDR2 YSYEKL. The CDR3 is 18 amino acids.

V usage is TRBV6-6 and J usage is TRBJ1-5; no definite D call. The CDR3 totals 13 residues. Trimming removed 5 bases at V and 6 bases at J, with 11 bases between. Germline lookup yields CDR1 MNHNY and CDR2 SVGAGI (reference sequence). The CDR3 region is CASSDGPRQPQHF. The CDR3 region has the DNA TGTGCCAGCAGTGATGGGCCTCGTCAGCCCCAGCATTTT.